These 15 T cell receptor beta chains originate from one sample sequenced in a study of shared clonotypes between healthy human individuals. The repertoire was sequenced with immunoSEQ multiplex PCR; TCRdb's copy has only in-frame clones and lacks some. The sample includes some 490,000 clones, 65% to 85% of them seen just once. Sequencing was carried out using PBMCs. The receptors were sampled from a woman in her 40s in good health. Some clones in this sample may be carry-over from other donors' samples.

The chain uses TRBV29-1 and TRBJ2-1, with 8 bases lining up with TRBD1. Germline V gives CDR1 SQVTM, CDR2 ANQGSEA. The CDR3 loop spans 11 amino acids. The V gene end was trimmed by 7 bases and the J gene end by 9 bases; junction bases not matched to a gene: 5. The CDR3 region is CSADRGTEQFF. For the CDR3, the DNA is TGCAGCGCTGACAGGGGCACTGAGCAGTTCTTC.

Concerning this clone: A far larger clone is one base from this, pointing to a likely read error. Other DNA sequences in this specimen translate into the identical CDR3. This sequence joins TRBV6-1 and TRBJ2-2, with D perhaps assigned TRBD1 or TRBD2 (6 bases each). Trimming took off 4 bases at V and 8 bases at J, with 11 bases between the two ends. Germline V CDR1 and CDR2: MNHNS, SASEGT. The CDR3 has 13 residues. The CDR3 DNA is TGTGCCAGCAGTGCCACAGGGACTGGGGAGCTGTTTTTT. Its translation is CASSATGTGELFF.

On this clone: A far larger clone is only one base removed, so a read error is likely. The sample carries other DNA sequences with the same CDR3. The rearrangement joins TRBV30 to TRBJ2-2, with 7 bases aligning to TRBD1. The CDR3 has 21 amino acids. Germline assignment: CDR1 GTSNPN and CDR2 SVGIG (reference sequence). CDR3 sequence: CAWSVFPGQLITEANTGELFF. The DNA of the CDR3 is TGTGCCTGGAGTGTATTTCCGGGACAGCTGATAACGGAAGCGAACACCGGGGAGCTGTTTTTC.

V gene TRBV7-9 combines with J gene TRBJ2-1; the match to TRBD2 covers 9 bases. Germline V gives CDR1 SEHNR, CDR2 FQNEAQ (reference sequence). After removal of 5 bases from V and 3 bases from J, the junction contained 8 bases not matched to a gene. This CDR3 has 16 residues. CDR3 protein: CASSPGTSRNYNEQFF. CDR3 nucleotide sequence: TGTGCCAGCAGCCCTGGGACTAGCAGGAACTACAATGAGCAGTTCTTC.

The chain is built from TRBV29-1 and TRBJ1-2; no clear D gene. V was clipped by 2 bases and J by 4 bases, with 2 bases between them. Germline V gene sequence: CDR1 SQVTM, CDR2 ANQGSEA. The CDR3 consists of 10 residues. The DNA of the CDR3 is TGCAGCGTTGAACTCTATGGCTACACCTTC. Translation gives CSVELYGYTF.

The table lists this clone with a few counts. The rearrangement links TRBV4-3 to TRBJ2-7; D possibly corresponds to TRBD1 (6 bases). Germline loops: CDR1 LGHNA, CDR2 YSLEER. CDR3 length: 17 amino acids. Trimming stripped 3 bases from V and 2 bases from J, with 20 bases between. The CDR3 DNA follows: TGCGCCAGCAGCCAGGACGTTCATGGGACACCAACCTACGAGCAGTACTTC. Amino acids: CASSQDVHGTPTYEQYF.

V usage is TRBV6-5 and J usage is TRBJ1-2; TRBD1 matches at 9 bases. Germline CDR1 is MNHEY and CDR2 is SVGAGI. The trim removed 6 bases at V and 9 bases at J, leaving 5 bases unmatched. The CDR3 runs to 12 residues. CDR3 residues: CASRGTGSSYTF. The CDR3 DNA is TGTGCCAGCAGGGGGACAGGGAGCAGCTACACCTTC.

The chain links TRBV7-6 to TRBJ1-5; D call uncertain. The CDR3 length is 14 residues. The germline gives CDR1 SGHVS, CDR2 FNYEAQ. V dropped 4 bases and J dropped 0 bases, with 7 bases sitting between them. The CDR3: CASSSTYSNQPQHF. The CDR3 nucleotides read TGTGCCAGCAGCTCCACGTATAGCAATCAGCCCCAGCATTTT.

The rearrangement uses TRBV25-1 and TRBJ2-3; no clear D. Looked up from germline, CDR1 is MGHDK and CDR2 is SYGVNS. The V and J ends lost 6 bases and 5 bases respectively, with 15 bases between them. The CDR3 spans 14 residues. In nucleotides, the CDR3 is TGTGCCAGCAGCTTGGGCGAAATGGTAGATACGCAGTATTTT. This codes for CASSLGEMVDTQYF. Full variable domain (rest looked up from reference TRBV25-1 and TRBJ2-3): EADIYQTPRYLVIGTGKKITLECSQTMGHDKMYWYQQDPGMELHLIHYSYGVNSTEKGDLSSESTVSRIRTEHFPLTLESARPSHTSQYLCASSLGEMVDTQYFGPGTRLTVL.

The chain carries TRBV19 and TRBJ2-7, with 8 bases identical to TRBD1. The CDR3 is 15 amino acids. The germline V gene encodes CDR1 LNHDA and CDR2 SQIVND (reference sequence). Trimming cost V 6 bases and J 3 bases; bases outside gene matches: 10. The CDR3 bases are TGTGCCAGTAGACCTCAGGGGGCTCTCTTCTACGAGCAGTACTTC. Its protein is CASRPQGALFYEQYF.

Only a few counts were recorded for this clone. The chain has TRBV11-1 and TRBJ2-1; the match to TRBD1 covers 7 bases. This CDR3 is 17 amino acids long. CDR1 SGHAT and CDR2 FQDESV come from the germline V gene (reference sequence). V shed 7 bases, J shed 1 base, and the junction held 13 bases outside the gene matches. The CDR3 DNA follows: TGTGCCAGCACCCCCAGCCCGGGACAGTCGTCCTACAATGAGCAGTTCTTC. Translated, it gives CASTPSPGQSSYNEQFF.

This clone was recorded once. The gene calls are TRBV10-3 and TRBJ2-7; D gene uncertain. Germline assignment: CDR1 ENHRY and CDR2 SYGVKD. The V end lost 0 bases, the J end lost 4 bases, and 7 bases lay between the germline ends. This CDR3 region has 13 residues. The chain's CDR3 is CAISESEWYEQYF. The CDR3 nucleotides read TGTGCCATCAGTGAGTCAGAGTGGTACGAGCAGTACTTC.

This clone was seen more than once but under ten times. In DNA, the CDR3 is TGTGCCAGCTCACCCGGGACAGTTTCCTACGAGCAGTACTTC. Its protein is CASSPGTVSYEQYF. The rearrangement links TRBV18 to TRBJ2-7; the match to TRBD1 covers 7 bases. V lost 3 bases, J lost 1 base, and 3 bases stayed unmatched. The CDR3 runs to 14 residues. The V gene's germline CDR1 is KGHSH and CDR2 LQKENI.

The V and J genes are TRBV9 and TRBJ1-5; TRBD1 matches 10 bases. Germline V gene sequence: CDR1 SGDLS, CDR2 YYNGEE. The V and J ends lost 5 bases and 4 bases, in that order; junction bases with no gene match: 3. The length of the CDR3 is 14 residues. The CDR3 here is CASRTGGPNQPQHF. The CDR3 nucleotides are TGTGCCAGCAGGACAGGGGGCCCGAATCAGCCCCAGCATTTT.

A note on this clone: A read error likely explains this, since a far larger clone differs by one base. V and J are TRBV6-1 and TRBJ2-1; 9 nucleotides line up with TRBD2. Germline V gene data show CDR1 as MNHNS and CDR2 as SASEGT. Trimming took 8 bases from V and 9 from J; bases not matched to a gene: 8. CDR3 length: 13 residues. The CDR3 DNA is TGTGCCAGCGGAAGTAGCGGGAGTGGTGAGCAGTTCTTC. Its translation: CASGSSGSGEQFF.